This TCR beta chain was documented in a study of breast tumors, draining lymph nodes, adjacent tissues. Study-level points and caveats: Data only fit, rather than demonstrated, lymph node origin of most tumor T cells. Tumor TCR diversity was below lymph nodes but above nontumor tissue. The data were judged consistent with most tumor T cells coming from lymph node and expanding in tumor. Tumor and nontumor repertoires were significantly more similar in luminal-like than in basal-like breast cancer.

With V trimmed by 5 bases and J by 2 bases, 4 bases remained unmatched. This CDR3 region has 13 residues. The germline CDR1 and CDR2 sequences are DFQATT and SNEGSKA (reference sequence). The sample holds many counts of this clonotype. Its antigen is currently unknown. TCRdb recomputed calls from the multiplex PCR reads with MiXCR, one row per CDR3 protein. The table lists some 120,000 distinct CDR3 sequences, 15% to 20% of them singletons. Breast cancer patients provided tissue from their axillary draining lymph nodes. The clonotype originates from a female donor with breast cancer. Some clones in this sample may be carry-over from other donors' samples. Sample: axillary lymph node tissue. V and J are TRBV20-1 and TRBJ2-7, with TRBD2 identical over 9 bases. The CDR3 DNA reads as TGCAGTGCTGGCCAGCGGGGGGCCTACGAGCAGTACTTC. Its protein is CSAGQRGAYEQYF.